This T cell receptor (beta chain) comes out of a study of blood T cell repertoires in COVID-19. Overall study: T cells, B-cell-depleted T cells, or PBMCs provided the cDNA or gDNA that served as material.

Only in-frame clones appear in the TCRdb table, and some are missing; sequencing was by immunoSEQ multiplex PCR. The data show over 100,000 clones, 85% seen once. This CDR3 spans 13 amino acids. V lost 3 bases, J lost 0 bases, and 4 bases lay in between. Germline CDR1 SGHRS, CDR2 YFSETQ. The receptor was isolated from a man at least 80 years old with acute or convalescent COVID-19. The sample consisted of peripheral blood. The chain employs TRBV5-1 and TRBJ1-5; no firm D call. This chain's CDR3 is CASSWASNQPQHF. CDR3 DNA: TGCGCCAGCAGCTGGGCTAGCAATCAGCCCCAGCATTTT. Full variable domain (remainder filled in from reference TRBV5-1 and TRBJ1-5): KAGVTQTPRYLIKTRGQQVTLSCSPISGHRSVSWYQQTPGQGLQFLFEYFSETQRNKGNFPGRFSGRQFSNSRSEMNVSTLELGDSALYLCASSWASNQPQHFGDGTRLSIL.